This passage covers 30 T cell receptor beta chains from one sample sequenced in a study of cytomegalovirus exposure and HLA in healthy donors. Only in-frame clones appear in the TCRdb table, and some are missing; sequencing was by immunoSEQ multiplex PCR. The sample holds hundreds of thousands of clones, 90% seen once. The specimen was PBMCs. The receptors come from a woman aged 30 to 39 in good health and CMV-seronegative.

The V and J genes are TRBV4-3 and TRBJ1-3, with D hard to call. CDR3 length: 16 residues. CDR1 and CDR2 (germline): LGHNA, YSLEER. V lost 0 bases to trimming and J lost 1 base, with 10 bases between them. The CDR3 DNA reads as TGCGCCAGCAGCCAAGAGGATTCCCGATCTGGAAACACCATATATTTT. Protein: CASSQEDSRSGNTIYF.

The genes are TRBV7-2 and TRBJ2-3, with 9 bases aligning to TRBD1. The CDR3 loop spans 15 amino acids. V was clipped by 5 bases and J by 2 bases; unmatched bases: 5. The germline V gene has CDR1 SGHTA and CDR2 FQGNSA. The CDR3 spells CASSPTGGLTDTQYF. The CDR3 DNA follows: TGTGCCAGCAGCCCGACAGGGGGGCTCACAGATACGCAGTATTTT.

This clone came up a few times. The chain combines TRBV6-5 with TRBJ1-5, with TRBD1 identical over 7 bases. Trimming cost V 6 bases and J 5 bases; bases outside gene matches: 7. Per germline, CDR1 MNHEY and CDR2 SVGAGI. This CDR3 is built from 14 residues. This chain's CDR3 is CASSPRQGYQPQHF. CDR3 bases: TGTGCCAGCAGCCCTAGACAGGGTTATCAGCCCCAGCATTTT.

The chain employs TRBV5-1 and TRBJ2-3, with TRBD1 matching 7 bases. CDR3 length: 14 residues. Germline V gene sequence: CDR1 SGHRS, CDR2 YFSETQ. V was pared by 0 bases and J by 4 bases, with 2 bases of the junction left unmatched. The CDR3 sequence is CASSLATGPDTQYF. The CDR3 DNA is TGCGCCAGCAGCTTGGCGACAGGGCCAGATACGCAGTATTTT.

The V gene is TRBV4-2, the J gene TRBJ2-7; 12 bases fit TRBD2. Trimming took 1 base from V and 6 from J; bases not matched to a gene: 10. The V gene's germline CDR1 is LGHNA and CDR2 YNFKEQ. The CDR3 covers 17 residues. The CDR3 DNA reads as TGTGCCAGCAGCCAAGCCCCCCGACTAGCGGGAGTGGCCGAGCAGTACTTC. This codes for CASSQAPRLAGVAEQYF.

The CDR3 sequence is CASSRLYNEQFF. The CDR3 nucleotides are TGTGCCAGCAGCCGCCTATACAATGAGCAGTTCTTC. This chain connects TRBV28 to TRBJ2-1; D unclear. There are 12 residues in the CDR3. CDR1 and CDR2 (germline): MDHEN, SYDVKM. Trimming took 6 bases from V and 4 from J, leaving 7 bases between them.

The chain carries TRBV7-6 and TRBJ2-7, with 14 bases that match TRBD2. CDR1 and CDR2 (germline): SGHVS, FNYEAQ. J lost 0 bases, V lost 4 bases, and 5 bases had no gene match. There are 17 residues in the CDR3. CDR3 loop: CASSSGLAGAFSYEQYF. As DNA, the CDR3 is TGTGCCAGCAGCTCGGGACTAGCGGGAGCGTTCTCCTACGAGCAGTACTTC.

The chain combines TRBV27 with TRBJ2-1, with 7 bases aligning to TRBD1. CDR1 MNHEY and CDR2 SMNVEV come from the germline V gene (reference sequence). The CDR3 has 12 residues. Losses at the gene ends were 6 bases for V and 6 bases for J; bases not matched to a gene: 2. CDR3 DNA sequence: TGTGCCAGCAGCCGACAGGGCAATGAGCAGTTCTTC. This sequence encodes CASSRQGNEQFF.

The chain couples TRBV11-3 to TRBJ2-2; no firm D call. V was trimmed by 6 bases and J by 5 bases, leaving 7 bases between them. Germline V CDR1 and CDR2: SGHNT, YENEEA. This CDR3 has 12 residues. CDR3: CASSTRTGELFF. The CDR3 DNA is TGTGCCAGCAGTACCCGGACCGGGGAGCTGTTTTTT.

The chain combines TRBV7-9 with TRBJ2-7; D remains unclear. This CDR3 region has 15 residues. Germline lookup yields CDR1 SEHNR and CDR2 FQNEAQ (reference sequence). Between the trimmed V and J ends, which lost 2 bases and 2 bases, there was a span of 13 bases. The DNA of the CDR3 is TGTGCCAGCAGCTTAACCACAGCGTCCCCCTACGAGCAGTACTTC. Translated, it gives CASSLTTASPYEQYF.

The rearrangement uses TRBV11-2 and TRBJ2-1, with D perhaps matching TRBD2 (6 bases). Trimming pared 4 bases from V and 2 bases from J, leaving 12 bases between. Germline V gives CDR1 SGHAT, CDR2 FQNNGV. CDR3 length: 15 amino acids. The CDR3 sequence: CASSWQGGTYNEQFF. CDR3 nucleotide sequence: TGTGCCAGCAGCTGGCAGGGCGGGACCTACAATGAGCAGTTCTTC.

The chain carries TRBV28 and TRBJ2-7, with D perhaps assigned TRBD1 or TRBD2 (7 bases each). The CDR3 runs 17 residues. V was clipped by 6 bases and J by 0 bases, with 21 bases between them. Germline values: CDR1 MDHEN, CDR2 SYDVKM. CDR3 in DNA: TGTGCCAGCAGCCCCGCAGGGGGAGGGATCAACTCCTACGAGCAGTACTTC. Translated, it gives CASSPAGGGINSYEQYF.

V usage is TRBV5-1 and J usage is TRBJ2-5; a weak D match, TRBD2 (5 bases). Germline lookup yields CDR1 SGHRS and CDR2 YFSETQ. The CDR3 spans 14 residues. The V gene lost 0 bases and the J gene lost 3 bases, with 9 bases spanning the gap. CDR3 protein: CASSLGGYEETQYF. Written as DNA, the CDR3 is TGCGCCAGCAGCTTGGGAGGGTATGAAGAGACCCAGTACTTC.

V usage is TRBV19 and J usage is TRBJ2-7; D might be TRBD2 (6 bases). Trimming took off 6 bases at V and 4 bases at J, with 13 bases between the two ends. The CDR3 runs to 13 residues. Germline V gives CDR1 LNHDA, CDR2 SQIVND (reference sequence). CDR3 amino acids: CASSPGTLYEQYF. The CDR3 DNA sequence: TGTGCCAGTAGCCCCGGGACTTTATACGAGCAGTACTTC.

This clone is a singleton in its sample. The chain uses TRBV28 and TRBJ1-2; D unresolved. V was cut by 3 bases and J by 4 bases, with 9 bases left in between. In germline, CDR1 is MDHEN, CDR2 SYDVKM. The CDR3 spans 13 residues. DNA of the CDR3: TGTGCCAGCAGTTTTTCCAGTAGCTATGGCTACACCTTC. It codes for CASSFSSSYGYTF.

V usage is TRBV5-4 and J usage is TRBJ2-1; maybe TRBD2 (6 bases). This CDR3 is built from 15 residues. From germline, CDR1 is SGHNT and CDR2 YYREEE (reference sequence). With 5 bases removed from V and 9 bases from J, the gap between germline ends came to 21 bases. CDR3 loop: CASSYNTGDEGEQFF. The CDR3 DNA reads TGTGCCAGCAGTTACAATACGGGAGACGAGGGTGAGCAGTTCTTC.

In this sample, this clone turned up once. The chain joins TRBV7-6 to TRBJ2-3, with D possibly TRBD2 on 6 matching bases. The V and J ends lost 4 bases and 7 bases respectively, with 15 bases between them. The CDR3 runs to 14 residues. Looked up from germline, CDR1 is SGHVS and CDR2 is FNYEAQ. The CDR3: CASSSEPGLNTQYF. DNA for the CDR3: TGTGCCAGCAGCTCTGAGCCGGGACTGAATACGCAGTATTTT. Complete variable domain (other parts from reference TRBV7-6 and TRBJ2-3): GAGVSQSPRYKVTKRGQDVALRCDPISGHVSLYWYRQALGQGPEFLTYFNYEAQQDKSGLPNDRFSAERPEGSISTLTIQRTEQRDSAMYRCASSSEPGLNTQYFGPGTRLTVL.

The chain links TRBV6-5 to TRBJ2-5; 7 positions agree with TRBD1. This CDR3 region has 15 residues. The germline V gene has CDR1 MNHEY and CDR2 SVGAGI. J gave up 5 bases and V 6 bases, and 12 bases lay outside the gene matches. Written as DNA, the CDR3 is TGTGCCAGCAGAGCATCAGGGGGTCGCGGGGAGACCCAGTACTTC. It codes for CASRASGGRGETQYF.

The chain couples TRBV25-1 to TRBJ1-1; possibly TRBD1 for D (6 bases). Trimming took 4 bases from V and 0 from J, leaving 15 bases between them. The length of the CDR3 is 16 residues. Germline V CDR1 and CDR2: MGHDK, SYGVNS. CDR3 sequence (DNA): TGTGCCAGCAGTGGGTGGTGGAGGGGGATGAACACTGAAGCTTTCTTT. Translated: CASSGWWRGMNTEAFF. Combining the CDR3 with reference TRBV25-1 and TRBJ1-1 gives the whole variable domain EADIYQTPRYLVIGTGKKITLECSQTMGHDKMYWYQQDPGMELHLIHYSYGVNSTEKGDLSSESTVSRIRTEHFPLTLESARPSHTSQYLCASSGWWRGMNTEAFFGQGTRLTVV.

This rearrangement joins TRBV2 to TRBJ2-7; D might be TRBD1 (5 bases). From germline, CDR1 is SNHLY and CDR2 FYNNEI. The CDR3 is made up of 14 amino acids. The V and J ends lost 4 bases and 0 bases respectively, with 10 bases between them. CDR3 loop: CASSGQGNSYEQYF. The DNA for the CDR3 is TGTGCCAGCAGTGGTCAGGGCAACTCCTACGAGCAGTACTTC.

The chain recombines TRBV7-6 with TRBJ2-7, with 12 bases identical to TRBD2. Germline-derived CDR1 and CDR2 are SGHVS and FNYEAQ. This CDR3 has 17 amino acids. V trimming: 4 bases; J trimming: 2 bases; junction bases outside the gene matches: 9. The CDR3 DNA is TGTGCCAGCAGCTCCCCACCGGGACTAGCGGGTACCTACGAGCAGTACTTC. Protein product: CASSSPPGLAGTYEQYF. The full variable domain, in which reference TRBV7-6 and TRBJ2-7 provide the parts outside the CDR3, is GAGVSQSPRYKVTKRGQDVALRCDPISGHVSLYWYRQALGQGPEFLTYFNYEAQQDKSGLPNDRFSAERPEGSISTLTIQRTEQRDSAMYRCASSSPPGLAGTYEQYFGPGTRLTVT.

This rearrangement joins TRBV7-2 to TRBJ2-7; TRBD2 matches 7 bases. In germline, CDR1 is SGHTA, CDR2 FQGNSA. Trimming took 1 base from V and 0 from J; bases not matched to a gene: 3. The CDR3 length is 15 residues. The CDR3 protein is CASSLGGSPSYEQYF. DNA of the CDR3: TGTGCCAGCAGCTTAGGCGGGAGTCCCTCCTACGAGCAGTACTTC.

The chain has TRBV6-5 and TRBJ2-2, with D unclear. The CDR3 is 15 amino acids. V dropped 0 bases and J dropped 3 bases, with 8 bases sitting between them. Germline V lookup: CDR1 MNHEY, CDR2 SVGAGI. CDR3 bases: TGTGCCAGCAGTTACTCGCGCAGTTACACCGGGGAGCTGTTTTTT. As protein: CASSYSRSYTGELFF.

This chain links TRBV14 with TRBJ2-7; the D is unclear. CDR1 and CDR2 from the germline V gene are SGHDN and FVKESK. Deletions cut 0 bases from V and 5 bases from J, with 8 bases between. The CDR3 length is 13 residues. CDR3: CASSQDWGHEQYF. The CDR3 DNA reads TGTGCCAGCAGCCAAGATTGGGGTCACGAGCAGTACTTC.

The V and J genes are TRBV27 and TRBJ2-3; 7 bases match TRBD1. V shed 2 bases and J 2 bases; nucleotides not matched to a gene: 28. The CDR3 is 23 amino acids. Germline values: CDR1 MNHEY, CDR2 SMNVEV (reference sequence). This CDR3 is CASSLNPSWDRIRVPRNTDTQYF. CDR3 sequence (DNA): TGTGCCAGCAGTTTAAACCCTAGCTGGGACAGAATCCGTGTTCCCAGAAACACAGATACGCAGTATTTT.

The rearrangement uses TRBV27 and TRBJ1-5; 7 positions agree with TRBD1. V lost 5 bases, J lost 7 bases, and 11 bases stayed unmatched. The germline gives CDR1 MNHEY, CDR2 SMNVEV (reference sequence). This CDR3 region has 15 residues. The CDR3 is CASSAQTGFSQPQHF. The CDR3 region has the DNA TGTGCCAGCAGTGCACAGACAGGGTTTTCACAGCCCCAGCATTTT.

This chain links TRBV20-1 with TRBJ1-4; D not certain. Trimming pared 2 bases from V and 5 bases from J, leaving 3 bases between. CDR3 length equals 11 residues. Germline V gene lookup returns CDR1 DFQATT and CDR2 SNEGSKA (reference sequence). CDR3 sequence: CSARTNEKLFF. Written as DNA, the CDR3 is TGCAGTGCTAGAACGAATGAAAAACTGTTTTTT.

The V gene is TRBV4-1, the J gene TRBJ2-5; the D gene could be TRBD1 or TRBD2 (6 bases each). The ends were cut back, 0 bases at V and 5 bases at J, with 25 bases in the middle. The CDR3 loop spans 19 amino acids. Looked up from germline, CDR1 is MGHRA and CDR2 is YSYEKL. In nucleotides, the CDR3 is TGCGCCAGCAGCCAAGATCTCCCCAGGGGTGGGACTCGATTGGAGACCCAGTACTTC. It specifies CASSQDLPRGGTRLETQYF.

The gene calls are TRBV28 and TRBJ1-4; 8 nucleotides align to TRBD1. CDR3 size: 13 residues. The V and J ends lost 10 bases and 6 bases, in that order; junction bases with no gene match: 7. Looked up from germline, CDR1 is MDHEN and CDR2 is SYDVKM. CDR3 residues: CAMGRGQDEKLFF. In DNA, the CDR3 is TGTGCCATGGGCAGGGGGCAGGATGAAAAACTGTTTTTT.

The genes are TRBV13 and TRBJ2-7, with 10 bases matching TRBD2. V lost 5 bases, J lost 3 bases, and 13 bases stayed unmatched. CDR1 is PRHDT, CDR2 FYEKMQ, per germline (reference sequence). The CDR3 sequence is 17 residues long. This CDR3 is CASSALWGASGSYEQYF. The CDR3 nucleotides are TGTGCCAGCAGCGCGCTATGGGGGGCTAGCGGGAGCTACGAGCAGTACTTC.